This T cell receptor (beta chain) was identified during a study of vaccination effects on CD4 cells after COVID-19. Once cultured for roughly 10 days, the cells underwent separation to obtain CD4+ T cells. About this clone: What it recognizes is unknown.

CDR1 and CDR2 from the germline V gene are MNHNY and SVGAGI (reference sequence). Losses at the gene ends were 6 bases for V and 3 bases for J; bases not matched to a gene: 12. The CDR3 sequence is 16 residues long. Libraries were prepared by immunoSEQ multiplex PCR; TCRdb keeps only in-frame clonotypes and omits some of them. The sample contains about 37,000 clones, roughly 79% of which appear only once. The sequences come from CD4+ T cells from PBMCs cultured without peptide, collected before COVID-19 vaccination. The receptor was derived from a human donor who received a COVID-19 vaccine. This sequence joins TRBV6-6 and TRBJ2-7; 9 bases map to TRBD1. CDR3 residues: CASRDSIGTGNYEQYF. The CDR3 DNA is TGTGCCAGCAGGGACAGTATTGGGACAGGGAACTACGAGCAGTACTTC.